The following is a TCR beta chain sequence with its context. Original handling: Researchers report that nucleated cell counts were estimated from reference gene primer amplification. Method: immunoSEQ multiplex PCR; TCRdb's copy keeps in-frame clones and lacks some. The DNA was the basis for D and trimming; V, J and clone size are from that table. This sample carries about 80,000 clones, under 80% of them seen once, and the ten largest clones take 15% to 20%. These data come from a study of blood T cell repertoires in COVID-19. Study context: Material from acute and convalescent COVID-19 was sourced from the United States, Italy and Spain. In each case, the material was cDNA or gDNA derived from T cells, B-cell-depleted T cells, or PBMCs.

Material: peripheral blood. This TCR came from a human donor in a cohort sampled during active COVID-19.

CDR3 amino acids: CASSVGAGGYEQYF. The CDR3 DNA sequence: TGTGCCAGCAGCGTAGGAGCGGGGGGGTACGAGCAGTACTTC. This sequence joins TRBV9 and TRBJ2-7, with 10 positions matching TRBD2. The CDR3 extends over 14 amino acids. V shed 0 bases and J 4 bases; nucleotides not matched to a gene: 1. Per the germline V gene, CDR1 is SGDLS and CDR2 is YYNGEE.